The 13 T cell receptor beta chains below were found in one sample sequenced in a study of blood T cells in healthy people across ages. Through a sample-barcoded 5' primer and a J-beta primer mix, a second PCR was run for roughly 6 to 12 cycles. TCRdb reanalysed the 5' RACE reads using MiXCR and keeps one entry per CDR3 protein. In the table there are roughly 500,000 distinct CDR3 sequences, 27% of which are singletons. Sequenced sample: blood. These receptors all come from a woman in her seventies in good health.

CDR3 loop: CASNFRWGRLDQPQHF. The CDR3 region has the DNA TGTGCCAGCAATTTCCGTTGGGGGCGGTTAGATCAGCCCCAGCATTTT. The chain recombines TRBV27 with TRBJ1-5; weak D call: TRBD1 (6 bases). With 7 bases removed from V and 5 bases from J, the gap between germline ends came to 21 bases. The CDR3 spans 16 residues. Germline V CDR1 and CDR2: MNHEY, SMNVEV (reference sequence).

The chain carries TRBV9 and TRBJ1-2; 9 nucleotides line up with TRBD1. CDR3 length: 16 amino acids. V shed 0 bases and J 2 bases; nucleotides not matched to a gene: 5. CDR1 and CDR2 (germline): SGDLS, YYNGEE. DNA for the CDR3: TGTGCCAGCAGCGTAGAGCTTGGACAGGGGAACTATGGCTACACCTTC. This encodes CASSVELGQGNYGYTF.

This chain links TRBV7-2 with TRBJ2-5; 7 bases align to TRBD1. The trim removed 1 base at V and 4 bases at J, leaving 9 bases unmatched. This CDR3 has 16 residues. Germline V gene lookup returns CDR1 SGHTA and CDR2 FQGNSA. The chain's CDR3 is CASSLGWGEGAETQYF. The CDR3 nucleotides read TGTGCCAGCAGCTTAGGGTGGGGTGAGGGGGCAGAGACCCAGTACTTC.

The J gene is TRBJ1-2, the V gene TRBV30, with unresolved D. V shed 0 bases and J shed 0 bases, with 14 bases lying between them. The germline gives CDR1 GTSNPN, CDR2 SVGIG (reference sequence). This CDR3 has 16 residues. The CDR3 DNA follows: TGTGCCTGGAGTGTAGGAGTAAGCAGAGCTAACTATGGCTACACCTTC. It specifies CAWSVGVSRANYGYTF.

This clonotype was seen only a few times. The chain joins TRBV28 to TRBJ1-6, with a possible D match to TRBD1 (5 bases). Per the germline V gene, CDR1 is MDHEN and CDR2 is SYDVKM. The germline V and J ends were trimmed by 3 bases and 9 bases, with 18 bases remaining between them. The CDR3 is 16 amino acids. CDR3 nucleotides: TGTGCCAGCAGTTTTTTTCTGGGGCAGGGTAGTTCACCCCTCCACTTT. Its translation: CASSFFLGQGSSPLHF. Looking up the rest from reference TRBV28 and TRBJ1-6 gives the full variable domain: DVKVTQSSRYLVKRTGEKVFLECVQDMDHENMFWYRQDPGLGLRLIYFSYDVKMKEKGDIPEGYSVSREKKERFSLILESASTNQTSMYLCASSFFLGQGSSPLHFGNGTRLTVT.

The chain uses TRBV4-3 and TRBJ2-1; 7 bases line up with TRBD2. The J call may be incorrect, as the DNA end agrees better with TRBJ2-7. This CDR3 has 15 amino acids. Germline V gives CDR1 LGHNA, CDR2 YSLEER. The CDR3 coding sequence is TGCGCCAGCAGTTACATTCAATCGGGGGGCTACGAGCAGTACTTC. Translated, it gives CASSYIQSGGYEQYF.

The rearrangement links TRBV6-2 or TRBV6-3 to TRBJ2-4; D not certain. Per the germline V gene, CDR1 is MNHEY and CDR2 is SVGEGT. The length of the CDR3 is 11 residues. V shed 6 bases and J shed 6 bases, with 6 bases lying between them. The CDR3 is CASRQANIQYF. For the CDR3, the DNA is TGTGCCAGCAGACAAGCAAACATTCAGTACTTC.

For the CDR3, the DNA is TGTGCCAGCAGTACCGGGACAGGGTCCAACACTGAAGCTTTCTTT. Translating gives CASSTGTGSNTEAFF. The gene calls are TRBV9 and TRBJ1-1, with 9 bases aligning to TRBD1. V shed 5 bases and J 2 bases; nucleotides not matched to a gene: 7. The CDR3 runs 15 residues. The germline CDR1 and CDR2 sequences are SGDLS and YYNGEE.

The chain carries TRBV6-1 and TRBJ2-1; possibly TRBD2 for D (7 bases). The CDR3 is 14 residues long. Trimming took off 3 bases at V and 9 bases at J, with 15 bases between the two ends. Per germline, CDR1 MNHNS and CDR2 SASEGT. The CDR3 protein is CASSDLGGAGEQFF. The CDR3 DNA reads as TGTGCCAGCAGTGATCTTGGGGGGGCGGGTGAGCAGTTCTTC.

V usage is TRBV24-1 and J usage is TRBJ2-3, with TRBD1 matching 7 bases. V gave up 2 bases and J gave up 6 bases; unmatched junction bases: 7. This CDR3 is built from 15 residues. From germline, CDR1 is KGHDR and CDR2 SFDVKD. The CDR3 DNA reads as TGTGCCACCAGTGATTCAAAGGGACAGCTGGATACGCAGTATTTT. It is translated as CATSDSKGQLDTQYF.

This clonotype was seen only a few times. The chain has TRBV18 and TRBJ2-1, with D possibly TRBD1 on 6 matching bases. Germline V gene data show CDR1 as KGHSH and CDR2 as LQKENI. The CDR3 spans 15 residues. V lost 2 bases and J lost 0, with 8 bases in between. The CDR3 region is CASSPNRVSYNEQFF. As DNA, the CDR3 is TGTGCCAGCTCACCAAACAGGGTCTCCTACAATGAGCAGTTCTTC.

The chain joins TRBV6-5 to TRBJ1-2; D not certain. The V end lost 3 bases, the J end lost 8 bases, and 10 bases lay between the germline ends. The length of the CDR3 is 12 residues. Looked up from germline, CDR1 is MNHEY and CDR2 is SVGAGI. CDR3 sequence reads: CASSYESGGYTF. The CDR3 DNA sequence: TGTGCCAGCAGTTATGAATCGGGCGGCTACACCTTC.

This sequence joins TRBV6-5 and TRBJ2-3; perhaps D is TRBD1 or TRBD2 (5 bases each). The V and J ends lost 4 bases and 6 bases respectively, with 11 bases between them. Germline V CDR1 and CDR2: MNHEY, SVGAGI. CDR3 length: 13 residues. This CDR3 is CASSSQGRDTQYF. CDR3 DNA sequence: TGTGCCAGCAGTTCGCAGGGACGCGATACGCAGTATTTT.